A single sample is the source of the 27 T cell receptor beta chains below, sequenced in a study of Tregs in tolerant kidney transplant recipients. Mixed chimerism was transient after nonmyeloablative marrow transplants from related graft donors. The method was immunoSEQ multiplex PCR; TCRdb's version includes in-frame clones alone and lacks a portion of them. The sample lists tens of thousands of clones, around 90% occurring once. Sequenced here: CD4+ T cells from blood (PBMCs), sampled 24 months after the transplant. These receptors came from a human patient who received a combined kidney and bone marrow transplant. Some T cells may be supplied by the graft donor.

This clone was seen a single time. Different DNA sequences within this sample yield the same CDR3. The chain uses TRBV25-1 and TRBJ1-6, with D possibly matching TRBD1 (5 bases). The V gene lost 4 bases and the J gene lost 7 bases, with 14 bases spanning the gap. Germline V gene data show CDR1 as MGHDK and CDR2 as SYGVNS. The CDR3 has 15 residues. DNA of the CDR3: TGTGCCAGCAGTGGCGGGGCCCCTGGCAATTCACCCCTCCACTTT. Encoded protein: CASSGGAPGNSPLHF.

Only a few counts were recorded for this clone. The V call is TRBV5-6, the J call TRBJ2-7; 8 nucleotides agree with TRBD1. The trim removed 1 base at V and 3 bases at J, leaving 6 bases unmatched. Germline CDR1 is SGHDT and CDR2 is YYEEEE. The CDR3 extends over 15 amino acids. The CDR3 is CASSLWRTGNYEQYF. CDR3 nucleotide sequence: TGTGCCAGCAGCTTGTGGCGGACAGGGAACTACGAGCAGTACTTC.

The genes are TRBV7-2 and TRBJ1-2; 8 bases match TRBD1. Trimming cost V 5 bases and J 2 bases; bases outside gene matches: 4. Germline V lookup: CDR1 SGHTA, CDR2 FQGNSA. This CDR3 spans 14 amino acids. The CDR3 here is CASSTRTGNYGYTF. CDR3 DNA: TGTGCCAGCAGCACCCGGACAGGGAACTATGGCTACACCTTC.

This chain joins TRBV30 and TRBJ1-3; D gene ambiguous. The germline gives CDR1 GTSNPN, CDR2 SVGIG (reference sequence). The CDR3 runs 14 residues. V dropped 2 bases and J dropped 0 bases, with 8 bases sitting between them. The CDR3 sequence: CAWSWAFSGNTIYF. The CDR3 DNA sequence: TGTGCCTGGAGTTGGGCCTTCTCTGGAAACACCATATATTTT.

Note on this clone: Germline and junction disagree at one end, which may indicate a read error. The same CDR3 can be traced to other DNA sequences in this sample. This chain uses TRBV19 with TRBJ1-6; 7 bases agree with TRBD1. Per germline, CDR1 LNHDA and CDR2 SQIVND (reference sequence). The CDR3 length is 14 residues. The CDR3 sequence is CASSSGQYNSPLHF. The CDR3 nucleotides read TGTGCCAGTAGTTCGGGACAGTATAATTCCCCCCTCCACTTT. Supplemented by reference TRBV19 and TRBJ1-6, the full variable domain reads DGGITQSPKYLFRKEGQNVTLSCEQNLNHDAMYWYRQDPGQGLRLIYYSQIVNDFQKGDIAEGYSVSREKKESFPLTVTSAQKNPTAFYLCASSSGQYNSPLHFGNGTRLTVT.

The chain has TRBV27 and TRBJ1-1; D ambiguous. Trimming took 1 base from V and 2 from J, leaving 8 bases between them. CDR3 length: 14 residues. Germline assignment: CDR1 MNHEY and CDR2 SMNVEV (reference sequence). The CDR3 DNA reads TGTGCCAGCAGTTTATTAAAGAGAAACACTGAAGCTTTCTTT. Translating gives CASSLLKRNTEAFF.

The chain employs TRBV25-1 and TRBJ1-5; no reliable D call. The length of the CDR3 is 16 residues. Trimming took off 1 base at V and 2 bases at J, with 12 bases between the two ends. Germline V CDR1 and CDR2: MGHDK, SYGVNS. The CDR3 DNA reads as TGTGCCAGCAGTGAATTCGGCGGAGGTGGCAATCAGCCCCAGCATTTT. Translated: CASSEFGGGGNQPQHF.

This clone was observed a few times. The V gene is TRBV2, the J gene TRBJ2-1, with D possibly matching TRBD2 (6 bases). CDR3 length equals 12 residues. The V end was cut by 10 bases, the J end by 6 bases, with 13 bases between. CDR1 SNHLY and CDR2 FYNNEI come from the germline V gene. The CDR3 here is CAMTGETNEQFF. The CDR3 region has the DNA TGTGCCATGACGGGGGAGACCAATGAGCAGTTCTTC.

This chain links TRBV4-2 with TRBJ2-1; weak D call: TRBD2 (5 bases). Germline CDR1 reads LGHNA; CDR2 reads YNFKEQ. The V gene lost 1 base and the J gene lost 0 bases, with 10 bases spanning the gap. The CDR3 has 16 residues. The CDR3 spells CASSQGERPSYNEQFF. The CDR3 coding sequence is TGTGCCAGCAGCCAAGGCGAGCGGCCCTCCTACAATGAGCAGTTCTTC.

This chain joins TRBV6-1 and TRBJ2-7, with 8 bases matching TRBD2. V shed 4 bases and J 3 bases; nucleotides not matched to a gene: 5. Germline V gene data show CDR1 as MNHNS and CDR2 as SASEGT. This CDR3 has 14 amino acids. Here the CDR3 reads CASSVERGSYEQYF. The CDR3 region has the DNA TGTGCCAGCAGTGTTGAGCGGGGGAGCTACGAGCAGTACTTC.

The V and J genes are TRBV5-6 and TRBJ2-7; TRBD2 is a possible D gene (6 bases). CDR1 and CDR2 from the germline V gene are SGHDT and YYEEEE. Between the trimmed V and J ends, which lost 0 bases and 6 bases, there was a span of 19 bases. The CDR3 loop spans 16 amino acids. CDR3 protein: CASSLGKTWPEGEQYF. CDR3 DNA sequence: TGTGCCAGCAGCTTGGGTAAGACATGGCCGGAGGGCGAGCAGTACTTC.

This sequence joins TRBV7-8 and TRBJ1-1; D is unresolved. Looked up from germline, CDR1 is SGHVS and CDR2 is FQNEAQ. Trimming cost V 5 bases and J 1 base, with 8 bases left between them. This CDR3 contains 13 residues. In DNA, the CDR3 is TGTGCCAGCAGCCGAGATGGGAACACTGAAGCTTTCTTT. Translated: CASSRDGNTEAFF.

V usage is TRBV4-1 and J usage is TRBJ2-7; D is perhaps TRBD2 (6 bases). In germline, CDR1 is MGHRA, CDR2 YSYEKL. CDR3 length equals 16 residues. The V end lost 1 base, the J end lost 2 bases, and 15 bases lay between the germline ends. The CDR3, as DNA: TGCGCCAGCAGCCAAGCTCCCTGGCCGGGGGCCTACGAGCAGTACTTC. Its protein is CASSQAPWPGAYEQYF.

CDR3 loop: CASSSISTSGSYNEQFF. The CDR3 DNA reads as TGTGCCAGCAGCTCAATTTCGACTAGCGGATCCTACAATGAGCAGTTCTTC. V gene TRBV7-9 combines with J gene TRBJ2-1, with 9 bases identical to TRBD2. The V segment lost 4 bases and the J segment 1 base; nucleotides outside the gene matches: 8. CDR1 SEHNR and CDR2 FQNEAQ come from the germline V gene (reference sequence). The CDR3 loop spans 17 amino acids.

The chain links TRBV5-1 to TRBJ1-1; D is undetermined. Germline lookup yields CDR1 SGHRS and CDR2 YFSETQ. The CDR3 runs to 14 residues. Trimming left V 6 bases short and J 0 bases short, with 12 bases between. DNA of the CDR3: TGCGCCAGCATGTTAGGAGGGATGAACACTGAAGCTTTCTTT. Amino acid sequence: CASMLGGMNTEAFF. Variable domain in full (rest from reference TRBV5-1 and TRBJ1-1): KAGVTQTPRYLIKTRGQQVTLSCSPISGHRSVSWYQQTPGQGLQFLFEYFSETQRNKGNFPGRFSGRQFSNSRSEMNVSTLELGDSALYLCASMLGGMNTEAFFGQGTRLTVV.

Note on this clone: At one end, the junction sequence differs from germline, possibly due to a read error. Distinct nucleotide sequences in the sample also encode this CDR3. This sequence joins TRBV5-6 and TRBJ1-6; TRBD1 might be the D (5 bases). CDR3 length equals 16 residues. Germline loops: CDR1 SGHDT, CDR2 YYEEEE. CDR3 bases: TGTGCCAGCAGCCTGGAGGGGCCTGCCTATAATTCCCCCCTCCACTTT. This sequence encodes CASSLEGPAYNSPLHF.

This clone has only one observation. This chain links TRBV11-2 with TRBJ2-5; TRBD2 agrees at 13 bases. The CDR3 runs to 17 residues. V shed 1 base, J shed 9 bases, and the junction held 11 bases outside the gene matches. CDR1 and CDR2 from the germline V gene are SGHAT and FQNNGV. The CDR3 loop is CASSLGYVGTSGAAQYF. CDR3 nucleotide sequence: TGTGCCAGCAGCTTAGGATATGTAGGGACTAGCGGGGCAGCCCAGTACTTC.

The gene calls are TRBV18 and TRBJ2-3, with 9 bases lining up with TRBD2. J lost 6 bases, V lost 1 base, and 5 bases had no gene match. The germline V gene has CDR1 KGHSH and CDR2 LQKENI. This CDR3 comprises 15 residues. The CDR3 DNA is TGTGCCAGCTCACCACAGGGTAGCGGGAGTGATACGCAGTATTTT. Encoded protein: CASSPQGSGSDTQYF.

The chain employs TRBV11-3 and TRBJ2-5; D is perhaps TRBD2 (5 bases). This CDR3 is built from 13 residues. The V and J ends lost 1 base and 4 bases respectively, with 7 bases between them. Germline loops: CDR1 SGHNT, CDR2 YENEEA. CDR3 DNA: TGTGCCAGCAGCTTAGGGACTCTAGAGACCCAGTACTTC. Translated, it gives CASSLGTLETQYF. The full variable domain, its missing parts supplied by reference TRBV11-3 and TRBJ2-5, is EAGVVQSPRYKIIEKKQPVAFWCNPISGHNTLYWYLQNLGQGPELLIRYENEEAVDDSQLPKDRFSAERLKGVDSTLKIQPAELGDSAVYLCASSLGTLETQYFGPGTRLLVL.

The chain joins TRBV7-7 to TRBJ2-7; no definite D call. The CDR3 extends over 11 amino acids. Germline CDR1 and CDR2: SSHAT and FNYEAQ (reference sequence). Trimming left V 5 bases short and J 6 bases short, with 8 bases between. CDR3 loop: CASSPTSEQYF. As DNA, the CDR3 is TGTGCCAGCAGCCCGACAAGCGAGCAGTACTTC.

This chain links TRBV9 with TRBJ2-7, with 13 bases identical to TRBD2. Germline lookup yields CDR1 SGDLS and CDR2 YYNGEE. The CDR3 runs to 16 residues. The J segment lost 2 bases and the V segment lost 4 bases, leaving 6 bases of the junction unmatched. As DNA, the CDR3 is TGTGCCAGCAGCAGGACTAGCGGGAGCCCCACCTACGAGCAGTACTTC. This sequence encodes CASSRTSGSPTYEQYF. Using reference TRBV9 and TRBJ2-7 for the parts outside the CDR3, the full variable domain is DSGVTQTPKHLITATGQRVTLRCSPRSGDLSVYWYQQSLDQGLQFLIQYYNGEERAKGNILERFSAQQFPDLHSELNLSSLELGDSALYFCASSRTSGSPTYEQYFGPGTRLTVT.

This chain connects TRBV2 to TRBJ1-2; D remains ambiguous. Germline V lookup: CDR1 SNHLY, CDR2 FYNNEI. V was shortened by 4 bases and J by 13 bases, with 16 bases between the two germline ends. The CDR3 runs 12 residues. The CDR3 reads CASSADRSTVTF. As DNA, the CDR3 is TGTGCCAGCAGTGCAGACCGTTCCACAGTCACCTTC.

This chain connects TRBV10-3 to TRBJ1-6; TRBD1 agrees at 7 bases. Germline lookup yields CDR1 ENHRY and CDR2 SYGVKD. The CDR3 runs 15 residues. Germline trimming cut 6 bases from V and 8 bases from J; bases unmatched to any gene: 10. CDR3 sequence (DNA): TGTGCCATCAGGACGACAGGGAACCCTGATTCACCCCTCCACTTT. Amino acid sequence: CAIRTTGNPDSPLHF.

The rearrangement links TRBV27 to TRBJ1-2; no clear D gene. Trimming took off 2 bases at V and 9 bases at J, with 16 bases between the two ends. Germline CDR1 reads MNHEY; CDR2 reads SMNVEV (reference sequence). The CDR3 length is 14 residues. The CDR3 sequence: CASSLPRLSIRYTF. The CDR3 bases are TGTGCCAGCAGTTTACCAAGACTCTCTATTCGCTACACCTTC.

The rearrangement joins TRBV7-3 to TRBJ2-2, with 8 bases matching TRBD2. This CDR3 contains 19 residues. Trimming at V came to 4 bases and at J to 0 bases, leaving 13 bases not matched to a gene. CDR1 SGHTA and CDR2 FQGTGA come from the germline V gene. The CDR3 sequence is CASSSSYQLAAANTGELFF. The CDR3 DNA sequence: TGTGCCAGCAGCTCGTCGTATCAACTAGCGGCTGCGAACACCGGGGAGCTGTTTTTT. The variable domain in full, completed from reference TRBV7-3 and TRBJ2-2, reads GAGVSQTPSNKVTEKGKYVELRCDPISGHTALYWYRQSLGQGPEFLIYFQGTGAADDSGLPNDRFFAVRPEGSVSTLKIQRTERGDSAVYLCASSSSYQLAAANTGELFFGEGSRLTVL.

The chain joins TRBV9 to TRBJ2-5; D might be TRBD2 (5 bases). Germline V gene sequence: CDR1 SGDLS, CDR2 YYNGEE. CDR3 length: 13 residues. Trimming shortened V by 5 bases and J by 1 base, and 9 bases separated the two germline ends. CDR3 protein: CASSSGIQETQYF. The CDR3 DNA follows: TGTGCCAGCAGTTCCGGGATCCAAGAGACCCAGTACTTC.

V usage is TRBV19 and J usage is TRBJ2-3, with D uncertain. This CDR3 region has 12 residues. Trimming pared 1 base from V and 6 bases from J, leaving 5 bases between. Germline CDR1 and CDR2: LNHDA and SQIVND (reference sequence). As DNA, the CDR3 is TGTGCCAGTAGTATAGTAAGCGATACGCAGTATTTT. This encodes CASSIVSDTQYF.